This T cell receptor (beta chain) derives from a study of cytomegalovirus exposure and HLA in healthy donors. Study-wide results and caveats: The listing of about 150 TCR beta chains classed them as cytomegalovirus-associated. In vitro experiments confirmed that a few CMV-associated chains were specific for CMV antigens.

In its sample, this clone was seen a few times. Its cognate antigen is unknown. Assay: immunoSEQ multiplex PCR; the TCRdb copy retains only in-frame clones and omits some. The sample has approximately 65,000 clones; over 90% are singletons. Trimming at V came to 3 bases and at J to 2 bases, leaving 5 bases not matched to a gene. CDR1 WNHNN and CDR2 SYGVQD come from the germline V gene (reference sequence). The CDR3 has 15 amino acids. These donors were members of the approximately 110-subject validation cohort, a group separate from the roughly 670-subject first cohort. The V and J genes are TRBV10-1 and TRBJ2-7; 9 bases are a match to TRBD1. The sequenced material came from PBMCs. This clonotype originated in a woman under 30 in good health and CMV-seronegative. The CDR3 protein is CASSEPGTGTYEQYF. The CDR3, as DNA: TGCGCCAGCAGTGAACCCGGGACAGGGACCTACGAGCAGTACTTC.